The 20 T cell receptor beta chains below come from one sample, sequenced in a study of vaccination and CD4 T cells after COVID-19 (dated by TCRdb to between 2021 and 2024). The protocol used for the library was PCR. Sequencing took place on an Illumina iSeq 100. TCR sequencing of DNA from cultured CD4+ T cells used the Oncomine TCR Beta short-read assay at the Johns Hopkins FTIC core. The raw public data were reprocessed by TCRdb itself: fastp quality trimming at Q25, MiXCR clonotype calling, in-frame beta chains only. Each entry merges the rows of one CDR3 protein and shows their most common DNA and genes. Within this sample are roughly 7,500 distinct CDR3 sequences, with about three quarters of them counted one time only. In total, the top ten clones hold approximately 40% of the sample. No antigen is known for these receptors. What this sample's treatment or condition label stands for: approximately 9-day PBMC culture with coronavirus spike peptide pools or control peptides (ViraFEST assay).

Sequenced: CD4+ T cells from blood, cultured in vitro. The receptors come from a human donor who had recovered from COVID-19.

This clonotype appeared a few times. The V call is TRBV6-1, the J call TRBJ1-4; 9 positions agree with TRBD1. This CDR3 spans 14 amino acids. V lost 6 bases and J lost 7; bases outside the gene matches: 6. Germline CDR1 reads MNHNS; CDR2 reads SASEGT. The DNA for the CDR3 is TGTGCCAGCAGCGGGGGACAGGGCGGTGAAAAACTGTTTTTT. It specifies CASSGGQGGEKLFF.

This clonotype was detected once. V and J are TRBV27 and TRBJ2-5; 8 positions match TRBD2. The germline V gene has CDR1 MNHEY and CDR2 SMNVEV (reference sequence). V shed 2 bases and J 3 bases; nucleotides not matched to a gene: 2. There are 14 residues in the CDR3. The CDR3 DNA is TGTGCCAGCAGTTTAAGCGGGGGAGAAGAGACCCAGTACTTC. Translation: CASSLSGGEETQYF.

The CDR3 spells CASTGVQKPQHF. The CDR3 DNA sequence: TGTGCCAGCACGGGGGTTCAGAAGCCCCAGCATTTT. The V call is TRBV12-3 or TRBV12-4, the J call TRBJ1-5; possibly TRBD1 for D (5 bases). Between the trimmed V and J ends, which lost 7 bases and 8 bases, there was a span of 12 bases. The CDR3 has 12 amino acids.

The J gene is TRBJ2-2, the V gene TRBV20-1; no reliable D call. V gave up 0 bases and J gave up 4 bases, with 9 bases separating them. The CDR3 has 14 residues. Germline values: CDR1 DFQATT, CDR2 SNEGSKA (reference sequence). CDR3 loop: CSARDLVGTGELFF. CDR3 bases: TGCAGTGCTAGAGATCTAGTAGGCACCGGGGAGCTGTTTTTT.

This clonotype appeared a few times. This chain joins TRBV7-9 and TRBJ1-2; TRBD1 matches at 9 bases. CDR1 SEHNR and CDR2 FQNEAQ come from the germline V gene (reference sequence). This CDR3 is 13 amino acids long. V dropped 1 base and J dropped 7; count of bases not matched to a gene: 1. CDR3 bases: TGTGCCAGCAGCTTAGTGGGACAGGGTGGCTACACCTTC. Amino acids: CASSLVGQGGYTF. Full variable domain (missing parts from reference TRBV7-9 and TRBJ1-2): DTGVSQNPRHKITKRGQNVTFRCDPISEHNRLYWYRQTLGQGPEFLTYFQNEAQLEKSRLLSDRFSAERPKGSFSTLEIQRTEQGDSAMYLCASSLVGQGGYTFGSGTRLTVV.

V gene TRBV10-1 combines with J gene TRBJ2-1; no definite D call. CDR1 WNHNN and CDR2 SYGVQD come from the germline V gene (reference sequence). V was shortened by 6 bases and J by 4 bases, with 10 bases between the two germline ends. The CDR3 is made up of 13 amino acids. CDR3: CASSETFYNEQFF. In DNA, the CDR3 is TGCGCCAGCAGCGAGACATTTTACAATGAGCAGTTCTTC.

The chain has TRBV7-9 and TRBJ1-2; D possibly corresponds to TRBD1 (5 bases). Trimming removed 1 base at V and 3 bases at J, with 12 bases between. CDR3 size: 15 residues. Germline lookup yields CDR1 SEHNR and CDR2 FQNEAQ (reference sequence). CDR3 DNA: TGTGCCAGCAGCTTAGTGCACAGGCGGGACTATGGCTACACCTTC. Residues: CASSLVHRRDYGYTF.

The chain recombines TRBV5-1 with TRBJ1-5; D unclear. The CDR3 contains 14 residues. The V gene's germline CDR1 is SGHRS and CDR2 YFSETQ. V gave up 0 bases and J gave up 7 bases, with 11 bases separating them. The CDR3 is CASSLDGVGQPQHF. CDR3 DNA sequence: TGCGCCAGCAGCTTGGATGGGGTGGGGCAGCCCCAGCATTTT.

The chain couples TRBV20-1 to TRBJ2-7, with a possible D match to TRBD2 (5 bases). CDR1 and CDR2 (germline): DFQATT, SNEGSKA (reference sequence). The CDR3 runs to 14 residues. The CDR3 coding sequence is TGCAGCACTGGTAGGACCGGAGGCAACTACGAGCAGTACTTC. The encoded protein is CSTGRTGGNYEQYF.

The genes are TRBV20-1 and TRBJ2-2, with D possibly being TRBD1 (6 bases). V was trimmed by 5 bases and J by 5 bases, leaving 18 bases between them. Germline V gene lookup returns CDR1 DFQATT and CDR2 SNEGSKA (reference sequence). This CDR3 contains 15 residues. The CDR3 bases are TGCAGTGCTCCGACGCCACAGGGCTGGACCGGGGAGCTGTTTTTT. Its protein is CSAPTPQGWTGELFF.

The chain couples TRBV7-4 to TRBJ1-2; D is uncertain. Germline V gives CDR1 SGHVT, CDR2 SQSDAQ. With 5 bases removed from V and 4 bases from J, the gap between germline ends came to 14 bases. This CDR3 has 14 residues. The CDR3 region is CASSQTPGSYGYTF. The CDR3 DNA reads as TGTGCCAGCAGCCAAACTCCGGGGTCCTATGGCTACACCTTC. Together with reference TRBV7-4 and TRBJ1-2, the CDR3 gives the full variable domain: GAGVSQSPRYKVAKRGRDVALRCDSISGHVTLYWYRQTLGQGSEVLTYSQSDAQRDKSGRPSGRFSAERPERSVSTLKIQRTEQGDSAVYLCASSQTPGSYGYTFGSGTRLTVV.

The J gene is TRBJ1-1, the V gene TRBV7-2; 10 bases align to TRBD1. V trimming: 10 bases; J trimming: 6 bases; junction bases outside the gene matches: 14. The CDR3 covers 15 residues. Germline V gene data show CDR1 as SGHTA and CDR2 as FQGNSA. This CDR3 is CATKGGTGVGPEAFF. In DNA form, the CDR3 reads TGTGCCACCAAGGGGGGGACAGGGGTGGGACCTGAAGCTTTCTTT.

Here the CDR3 DNA reads TGCAGTGCAGACAGGGGGCACACTGAAGCTTTCTTT. Protein product: CSADRGHTEAFF. The rearrangement links TRBV20-1 to TRBJ1-1; 10 bases fit TRBD1. With 6 bases clipped from V and 3 bases from J, the junction kept 1 base outside the gene matches. The V gene's germline CDR1 is DFQATT and CDR2 SNEGSKA (reference sequence). There are 12 residues in the CDR3.

The chain has TRBV5-1 and TRBJ1-2; maybe TRBD1 (6 bases). The CDR3 has 14 residues. Trimming shortened V by 0 bases and J by 6 bases, and 12 bases separated the two germline ends. Germline V gene data show CDR1 as SGHRS and CDR2 as YFSETQ. The CDR3 bases are TGCGCCAGCAGCTTGGGTTCCACAGGGCATGGCTACACCTTC. Amino acids: CASSLGSTGHGYTF. Variable domain in full (rest from reference TRBV5-1 and TRBJ1-2): KAGVTQTPRYLIKTRGQQVTLSCSPISGHRSVSWYQQTPGQGLQFLFEYFSETQRNKGNFPGRFSGRQFSNSRSEMNVSTLELGDSALYLCASSLGSTGHGYTFGSGTRLTVV.

This chain connects TRBV28 to TRBJ1-5, with unresolved D. In germline, CDR1 is MDHEN, CDR2 SYDVKM. CDR3 size: 11 residues. V was cut by 3 bases and J by 7 bases, with 4 bases left in between. CDR3 in DNA: TGTGCCAGCAGTTTCTGGCAGCCCCAGCATTTT. Translation gives CASSFWQPQHF.

V usage is TRBV7-9 and J usage is TRBJ1-5; D is ambiguous. V gave up 3 bases and J gave up 7 bases, with 7 bases separating them. From germline, CDR1 is SEHNR and CDR2 FQNEAQ (reference sequence). This CDR3 is built from 12 residues. The chain's CDR3 is CASSLVGQPQHF. The DNA for the CDR3 is TGTGCCAGCAGCTTGGTCGGACAGCCCCAGCATTTT.

This clonotype has just a few counts. The chain has TRBV24-1 and TRBJ1-2, with D perhaps TRBD1 (5 bases). CDR1 is KGHDR, CDR2 SFDVKD, per germline. The CDR3 has 14 amino acids. V lost 4 bases and J 2 bases, leaving 10 bases between the germline ends. This CDR3 reads CATSDQGRNYGYTF. The CDR3 coding sequence is TGTGCCACCAGTGACCAGGGACGGAACTATGGCTACACCTTC.

The chain's CDR3 is CSANLLAGGPVDTQYF. The CDR3 DNA is TGCAGTGCCAACTTACTAGCGGGGGGGCCGGTAGATACGCAGTATTTT. The chain links TRBV20-1 to TRBJ2-3; 13 bases map to TRBD2. The trim removed 6 bases at V and 5 bases at J, leaving 11 bases unmatched. Per the germline V gene, CDR1 is DFQATT and CDR2 is SNEGSKA (reference sequence). This CDR3 has 16 residues.

The chain uses TRBV20-1 and TRBJ1-2; weak D call: TRBD1 (5 bases). Germline CDR1 reads DFQATT; CDR2 reads SNEGSKA (reference sequence). The V and J ends lost 1 base and 7 bases respectively, with 16 bases between them. The CDR3 has 14 amino acids. The CDR3 DNA follows: TGCAGTGCTAGAGGGGGACCGGCGGGGACTGGCTACACCTTC. As protein: CSARGGPAGTGYTF.

V is TRBV6-1 and J is TRBJ1-2; possibly TRBD1 for D (5 bases). The CDR3 is 13 amino acids. The V end lost 6 bases, the J end lost 3 bases, and 11 bases lay between the germline ends. Per germline, CDR1 MNHNS and CDR2 SASEGT. The CDR3: CASSWGEDYGYTF. In nucleotides, the CDR3 is TGTGCCAGCAGCTGGGGCGAGGACTATGGCTACACCTTC.